One sample yielded the 21 T cell receptor beta chains listed below, sequenced in a study of cytomegalovirus exposure and HLA in healthy donors. Primers included in the PCR were 60 Vbeta and 13 Jbeta primers. TCRdb keeps only in-frame clones here, not all; method: immunoSEQ multiplex PCR. The sample records about 60,000 clones, around 87% being singletons. Sequencing was performed on PBMCs. These receptors were collected from a man between 18 and 35 years old in good health and CMV-seronegative.

The rearrangement links TRBV6-5 to TRBJ1-1; D is unclear. The germline V and J ends were trimmed by 7 bases and 3 bases, with 12 bases remaining between them. Germline CDR1 is MNHEY and CDR2 is SVGAGI. The CDR3 runs to 13 residues. The CDR3: CASTGRADTEAFF. The CDR3 region has the DNA TGTGCCAGCACCGGGCGGGCGGACACTGAAGCTTTCTTT.

The chain joins TRBV27 to TRBJ1-1; 7 bases line up with TRBD1. Germline values: CDR1 MNHEY, CDR2 SMNVEV (reference sequence). The CDR3 sequence is 14 residues long. After removal of 1 base from V and 4 bases from J, the junction contained 3 bases not matched to a gene. In DNA form, the CDR3 reads TGTGCCAGCAGTTTATTGACAGGGCGCACTGAAGCTTTCTTT. Its translation is CASSLLTGRTEAFF.

The chain links TRBV5-1 to TRBJ2-7, with D perhaps matching TRBD1 (6 bases). Trimming shortened V by 0 bases and J by 5 bases, and 12 bases separated the two germline ends. This CDR3 is 14 amino acids long. Germline V lookup: CDR1 SGHRS, CDR2 YFSETQ. In DNA, the CDR3 is TGCGCCAGCAGCTTGGAGGGCAGGGGTGACGAGCAGTACTTC. Translation gives CASSLEGRGDEQYF.

The J gene is TRBJ2-3, the V gene TRBV4-1; the match to TRBD1 covers 7 bases. The CDR3 totals 12 residues. J lost 10 bases, V lost 3 bases, and 4 bases had no gene match. The germline gives CDR1 MGHRA, CDR2 YSYEKL. The CDR3 is CASSQTGQAQYF. The CDR3 nucleotides read TGCGCCAGCAGCCAGACAGGACAGGCGCAGTATTTT.

This chain links TRBV6-6 with TRBJ2-7, with D uncertain. Between the trimmed V and J ends, which lost 4 bases and 4 bases, there was a span of 17 bases. The CDR3 contains 15 residues. Germline loops: CDR1 MNHNY, CDR2 SVGAGI (reference sequence). CDR3 sequence reads: CASSSRRIKDYEQYF. CDR3 coding DNA: TGTGCCAGCAGTTCGAGGAGAATTAAGGATTACGAGCAGTACTTC.

V and J are TRBV5-1 and TRBJ1-1, with no clear D. Germline V gives CDR1 SGHRS, CDR2 YFSETQ. Trimming took off 0 bases at V and 2 bases at J, with 5 bases between the two ends. CDR3 length: 13 amino acids. The CDR3 nucleotides read TGCGCCAGCAGCTTGGGACTTAACACTGAAGCTTTCTTT. This sequence encodes CASSLGLNTEAFF. Supplemented by reference TRBV5-1 and TRBJ1-1, the full variable domain reads KAGVTQTPRYLIKTRGQQVTLSCSPISGHRSVSWYQQTPGQGLQFLFEYFSETQRNKGNFPGRFSGRQFSNSRSEMNVSTLELGDSALYLCASSLGLNTEAFFGQGTRLTVV.

CDR3 in amino acids: CASSIGGGEKLFF. The CDR3, as DNA: TGTGCCAGTAGTATCGGGGGGGGCGAAAAACTGTTTTTT. The J gene is TRBJ1-4, the V gene TRBV19, with D possibly being TRBD1 (6 bases). The germline CDR1 and CDR2 sequences are LNHDA and SQIVND (reference sequence). There are 13 residues in the CDR3. V was cut by 3 bases and J by 8 bases, with 10 bases left in between.

This clone has just one count. The chain combines TRBV15 with TRBJ2-5, with D maybe TRBD1 (6 bases). The CDR3 consists of 14 residues. V shed 1 base and J shed 4 bases, with 10 bases lying between them. Looked up from germline, CDR1 is LNHNV and CDR2 is YYDKDF (reference sequence). The chain's CDR3 is CATSRGEGGETQYF. The CDR3 nucleotides read TGTGCCACCAGCAGAGGGGAAGGGGGAGAGACCCAGTACTTC.

The V and J genes are TRBV27 and TRBJ2-3; no clear D gene. Trimming pared 2 bases from V and 2 bases from J, leaving 5 bases between. The CDR3 spans 13 residues. Germline loops: CDR1 MNHEY, CDR2 SMNVEV (reference sequence). The CDR3 sequence is CASSLVHTDTQYF. CDR3 in DNA: TGTGCCAGCAGTTTAGTCCACACAGATACGCAGTATTTT.

The table lists this clone with a count of one. The chain links TRBV6-5 to TRBJ2-1; D gene ambiguous. CDR3 length equals 12 residues. The V end lost 5 bases, the J end lost 12 bases, and 14 bases lay between the germline ends. The V gene's germline CDR1 is MNHEY and CDR2 SVGAGI. The CDR3 sequence is CASSQSTVPQFF. DNA of the CDR3: TGTGCCAGCAGTCAATCTACTGTCCCGCAGTTCTTC.

The chain carries TRBV6-7 and TRBJ1-3; D uncertain. TRBV6-7 is an ORF, with its function uncertain. Trimming removed 2 bases from V and 0 bases from J, with 14 bases in between. This CDR3 spans 17 amino acids. The DNA for the CDR3 is TGTGCCAGCAGTTACCTAGCCAGGCCCTACTCTGGAAACACCATATATTTT. Protein sequence: CASSYLARPYSGNTIYF.

The V call is TRBV5-4, the J call TRBJ2-1; D perhaps matches TRBD1 (7 bases). The CDR3 contains 13 residues. Germline assignment: CDR1 SGHNT and CDR2 YYREEE (reference sequence). V lost 4 bases and J 8 bases, leaving 13 bases between the germline ends. The CDR3 reads CASSTDREDEQFF. CDR3 in DNA: TGTGCCAGCAGCACCGACAGGGAGGATGAGCAGTTCTTC.

The V and J genes are TRBV6-5 and TRBJ2-7; TRBD2 is a possible D gene (6 bases). Trimming left V 10 bases short and J 6 bases short, with 19 bases between. CDR3 length equals 13 residues. The germline gives CDR1 MNHEY, CDR2 SVGAGI. CDR3: CATKTEPGLEQYF. The CDR3 DNA reads TGTGCCACTAAGACAGAACCGGGACTCGAGCAGTACTTC.

The chain recombines TRBV5-6 with TRBJ2-3, with TRBD2 as a possible D gene (6 bases). V was pared by 1 base and J by 2 bases, with 14 bases between. This CDR3 has 16 amino acids. The germline CDR1 and CDR2 sequences are SGHDT and YYEEEE. The CDR3 region has the DNA TGTGCCAGCAGCTTGACGATGCGGGGCCACACAGATACGCAGTATTTT. It translates to CASSLTMRGHTDTQYF.

This clone is a singleton in its sample. V and J are TRBV11-2 and TRBJ2-1; 10 bases line up with TRBD2. The CDR3 extends over 15 amino acids. The germline V gene encodes CDR1 SGHAT and CDR2 FQNNGV. V dropped 5 bases and J dropped 4; count of bases not matched to a gene: 5. The CDR3 region is CASSRTSGVYNEQFF. CDR3 nucleotides: TGTGCCAGCAGCCGTACTAGCGGGGTATACAATGAGCAGTTCTTC.

The V gene is TRBV9, the J gene TRBJ1-1; D is undetermined. Trimming stripped 4 bases from V and 7 bases from J, with 14 bases between. The CDR3 covers 13 residues. Per the germline V gene, CDR1 is SGDLS and CDR2 is YYNGEE. CDR3: CASSSRATVEAFF. The DNA for the CDR3 is TGTGCCAGCAGCTCAAGAGCTACAGTTGAAGCTTTCTTT.

The V gene is TRBV10-3, the J gene TRBJ1-2; 7 positions agree with TRBD1. With 4 bases clipped from V and 0 bases from J, the junction kept 11 bases outside the gene matches. Germline CDR1 ENHRY, CDR2 SYGVKD. The CDR3 sequence is 17 residues long. CDR3 amino acids: CAISGGTAWDANYGYTF. In DNA form, the CDR3 reads TGTGCCATCAGTGGGGGGACAGCTTGGGACGCTAACTATGGCTACACCTTC.

This chain's CDR3 is CASSYLQGNEQFF. CDR3 nucleotides: TGTGCCAGCAGTTACCTACAGGGCAATGAGCAGTTCTTC. The chain has TRBV6-5 and TRBJ2-1, with a weak D call TRBD1 (6 bases). This CDR3 has 13 residues. Germline CDR1 and CDR2: MNHEY and SVGAGI. Trimming cost V 2 bases and J 6 bases, with 8 bases left between them.

The chain joins TRBV29-1 to TRBJ1-1; D gene uncertain. Trimming pared 4 bases from V and 5 bases from J, leaving 17 bases between. Germline V lookup: CDR1 SQVTM, CDR2 ANQGSEA. This CDR3 region has 14 residues. The CDR3 coding sequence is TGCAGCGTTGCCCCCTCGGGTGGGTGGACTGAAGCTTTCTTT. This translates into CSVAPSGGWTEAFF.

The chain carries TRBV5-6 and TRBJ2-1; 13 nucleotides line up with TRBD2. With V trimmed by 3 bases and J by 4 bases, 4 bases remained unmatched. CDR1 is SGHDT, CDR2 YYEEEE, per germline. The CDR3 runs to 16 residues. The CDR3 here is CASSSTTSGGYNEQFF. For the CDR3, the DNA is TGTGCCAGCAGCTCCACGACTAGCGGGGGGTACAATGAGCAGTTCTTC.

There are a few counts of this clone. The chain recombines TRBV5-1 with TRBJ2-3, with TRBD1 matching over 7 bases. Germline loops: CDR1 SGHRS, CDR2 YFSETQ. V trimming: 2 bases; J trimming: 2 bases; junction bases outside the gene matches: 2. This CDR3 has 14 residues. The CDR3 protein is CASSFGQDTDTQYF. The CDR3 region has the DNA TGCGCCAGCAGCTTCGGACAGGACACAGATACGCAGTATTTT.